The entry below gives a single TCR beta chain sequence along with its context. The CDR3 length is 12 residues. The V and J ends lost 5 bases and 0 bases respectively, with 4 bases between them. Germline V gene data show CDR1 as MNHNY and CDR2 as SVGAGI (reference sequence). The record originates from a study of shared clonotypes between healthy human individuals. Study as a whole: Sampling drew on donors who were two women and a few men aged 18 to 49.

The run depth of the assay was deep. Produced via immunoSEQ multiplex PCR; TCRdb's table is partial and in-frame only. The data contain under 600,000 clones, about 96% of them singletons. Adult Caucasians living in Nashville, Tennessee made up all of the donors. Subsets obtained from CD4+ cells comprised CD45RA+ naive and CD45RA-negative memory cells. The clonotype comes from a woman aged 30 to 39 in good health. Sequenced sample: naive CD4+ T cells sorted from blood. Subset specified: CD45RA+ positively selected. V is TRBV6-6 and J is TRBJ1-2, with D unclear. In nucleotides, the CDR3 is TGTGCCAGCAGTCCATCTAACTATGGCTACACCTTC. Translation gives CASSPSNYGYTF.